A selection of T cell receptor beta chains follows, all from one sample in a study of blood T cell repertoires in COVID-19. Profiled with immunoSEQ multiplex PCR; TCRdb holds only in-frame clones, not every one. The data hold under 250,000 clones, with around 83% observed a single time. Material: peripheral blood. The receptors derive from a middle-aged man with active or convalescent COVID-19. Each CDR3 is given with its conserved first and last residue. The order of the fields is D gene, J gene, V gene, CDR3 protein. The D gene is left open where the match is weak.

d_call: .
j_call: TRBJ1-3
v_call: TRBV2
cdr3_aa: CASSGGSAGNTIYF

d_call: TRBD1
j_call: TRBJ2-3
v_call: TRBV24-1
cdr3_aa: CATSDQGQGRGDTQYF

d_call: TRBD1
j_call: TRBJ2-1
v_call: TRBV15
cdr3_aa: CATSRDRTGVNEQFF

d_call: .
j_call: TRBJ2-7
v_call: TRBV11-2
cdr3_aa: CASSHRRQKLSYEQYF

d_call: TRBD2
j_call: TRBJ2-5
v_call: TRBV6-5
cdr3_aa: CASRASGGVQETQYF

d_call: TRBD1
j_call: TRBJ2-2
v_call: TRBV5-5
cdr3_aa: CASSQDRGWTGELFF

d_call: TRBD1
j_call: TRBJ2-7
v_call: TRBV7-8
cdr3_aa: CASSLVGRDRGYEQYF

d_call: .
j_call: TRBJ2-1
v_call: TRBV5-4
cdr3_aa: CASREGTSAYYNEQFF

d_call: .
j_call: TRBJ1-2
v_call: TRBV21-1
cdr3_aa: CASMGKEGSVTGYTF

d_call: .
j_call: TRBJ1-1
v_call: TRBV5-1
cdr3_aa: CASSSTGLNTEAFF

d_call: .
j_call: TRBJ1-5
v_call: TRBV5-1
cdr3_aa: CASSLGGPGQPQHF

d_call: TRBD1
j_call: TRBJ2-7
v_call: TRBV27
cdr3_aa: CASSFGTGGPYEQYF

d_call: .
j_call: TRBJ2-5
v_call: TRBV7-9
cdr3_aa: CASSYTREQETQYF